This is a list of T cell receptor beta chains from one sample in a study of blood T cell repertoires in COVID-19. Sequencing was performed with immunoSEQ multiplex PCR; in TCRdb, only in-frame clones are kept and a portion is missing. Of over 100,000 clones listed, approximately 90% are singletons. Material for sequencing was peripheral blood. Source of these receptors: a human donor in a cohort sampled during active COVID-19. The CDR3 runs from the conserved cysteine through the conserved F or W. Each record gives: V gene, D gene, J gene, clone size, CDR3 protein, CDR3 DNA. The D gene is left open where the match is weak. Clone size is stated in some rows and not others, as once, few, many or a class when expanded.

TRBV18	NA	TRBJ1-1	few	CASSPSDTRRTFF	TGTGCCAGCTCACCTTCAGACACACGAAGGACTTTCTTT
TRBV19	NA	TRBJ1-3	NA	CASNRIPGAGNTIYF	TGTGCCAGTAACCGAATTCCGGGGGCTGGAAACACCATATATTTT
TRBV19	TRBD1	TRBJ2-3	NA	CASKRDRGRVGTDTQYF	TGTGCCAGTAAAAGGGACAGGGGGCGTGTAGGCACAGATACGCAGTATTTT
TRBV4-1	NA	TRBJ2-4	NA	CASSQDLGARGGVAKNIQYF	TGCGCCAGCAGCCAAGATCTGGGGGCAAGGGGTGGGGTAGCCAAAAACATTCAGTACTTC
TRBV6-5	TRBD1	TRBJ1-5	NA	CASSTRQGRNQPQHF	TGTGCCAGCAGCACCCGACAGGGCCGCAATCAGCCCCAGCATTTT
TRBV6-2/TRBV6-3	NA	TRBJ2-1	NA	CASSLPWPYNEQFF	TGTGCCAGCAGTCTTCCTTGGCCCTACAATGAGCAGTTCTTC
TRBV28	NA	TRBJ1-1	NA	CASSSPSEAFF	TGTGCCAGCAGTTCCCCCTCTGAAGCTTTCTTT
TRBV5-1	TRBD2	TRBJ2-4	NA	CASRRAGRLGILAKNIQYF	TGCGCCAGCAGACGAGCGGGACGCCTGGGGATCCTAGCCAAAAACATTCAGTACTTC
TRBV27	TRBD1	TRBJ2-3	NA	CASKLGGTGGIRDTQYF	TGTGCCAGCAAATTGGGGGGGACAGGGGGGATTCGAGATACGCAGTATTTT
TRBV28	TRBD1	TRBJ1-2	NA	CASARQGGYGYTF	TGTGCCAGCGCACGACAGGGAGGCTATGGCTACACCTTC
TRBV28	NA	TRBJ1-2	NA	CASRTQGSLVYGYTF	TGTGCCAGCAGGACGCAGGGGTCTCTCGTCTATGGCTACACCTTC
TRBV6-2/TRBV6-3	TRBD1	TRBJ1-5	NA	CASSYGGQRNQPQHF	TGTGCCAGCAGTTACGGGGGACAGAGAAATCAGCCCCAGCATTTT
TRBV4-3	NA	TRBJ1-6	few	CASSPGSLEDSPLHF	TGCGCCAGCAGCCCGGGGAGTCTAGAAGATTCACCCCTCCACTTT
TRBV28	NA	TRBJ1-5	NA	CASKVDWNQPQHF	TGTGCCAGCAAGGTGGACTGGAATCAGCCCCAGCATTTT
TRBV7-2	TRBD1	TRBJ2-3	NA	CASSFLGQGTDTQYF	TGTGCCAGCAGCTTCCTAGGACAGGGAACAGATACGCAGTATTTT
TRBV13	TRBD1	TRBJ2-7	NA	CASSFRTGGSYEQYF	TGTGCCAGCAGCTTCCGGACAGGGGGCTCCTACGAGCAGTACTTC
TRBV5-1	NA	TRBJ2-7	NA	CASSGDLVYEQYF	TGCGCCAGCAGTGGAGATTTAGTTTACGAGCAGTACTTC
TRBV4-1	NA	TRBJ2-3	many	CASSQGPSTDTQYF	TGCGCCAGCAGCCAAGGGCCTAGCACAGATACGCAGTATTTT
TRBV4-1	NA	TRBJ1-5	NA	CASSQEAAPGRNQPQHF	TGCGCCAGCAGCCAAGAGGCGGCCCCCGGTAGGAATCAGCCCCAGCATTTT
TRBV13	NA	TRBJ2-2	NA	CASSNAPRNRNTGELFF	TGTGCCAGCAGCAATGCGCCCCGGAACAGAAACACCGGGGAGCTGTTTTTT
TRBV4-3	TRBD2	TRBJ2-3	NA	CASSQVSGTTDTQYF	TGCGCCAGCAGCCAAGTTAGCGGGACCACAGATACGCAGTATTTT
TRBV3-1/TRBV3-2	TRBD1	TRBJ2-7	once	CASSLRDRPYEQYF	TGTGCCAGCAGCCTCCGGGACAGGCCCTACGAGCAGTACTTC
TRBV18	NA	TRBJ1-1	NA	CASSPPHGNTEAFF	TGTGCCAGCTCACCACCCCACGGGAACACTGAAGCTTTCTTT
TRBV28	NA	TRBJ1-1	NA	CASSSPFTTGYTEAFF	TGTGCCAGCAGTTCCCCCTTTACGACAGGATACACTGAAGCTTTCTTT
TRBV10-3	TRBD1	TRBJ1-1	once	CAISQTGAGGAFF	TGTGCCATCAGTCAAACAGGGGCCGGAGGAGCTTTCTTT
TRBV6-4	TRBD2	TRBJ2-2	NA	CASSQLAGEPTTTGELFF	TGTGCCAGCAGTCAACTAGCGGGGGAGCCTACTACCACCGGGGAGCTGTTTTTT
TRBV18	NA	TRBJ2-1	NA	CASSLTSGEQFF	TGTGCCAGCTCTCTCACCAGCGGTGAGCAGTTCTTC
TRBV28	TRBD2	TRBJ2-7	NA	CASSLAGENTFYEQYF	TGTGCCAGCAGTTTAGCGGGAGAGAACACCTTTTACGAGCAGTACTTC
TRBV5-1	NA	TRBJ2-3	few	CASSLGPSPTDTQYF	TGCGCCAGCAGCTTGGGCCCGAGTCCCACAGATACGCAGTATTTT
TRBV12-3/TRBV12-4	NA	TRBJ1-2	few	CASSLNSNYGYTF	TGTGCCAGCAGTTTAAACAGTAACTATGGCTACACCTTC
TRBV7-2	TRBD2	TRBJ2-2	NA	CASGRTSGNTGELFF	TGTGCCAGCGGTAGGACTAGCGGGAACACCGGGGAGCTGTTTTTT
TRBV9	NA	TRBJ2-3	NA	CASSVGQDTQYF	TGTGCCAGCAGCGTGGGGCAAGATACGCAGTATTTT
TRBV4-2	NA	TRBJ2-3	NA	CASSQRLASRDTQYF	TGTGCCAGCAGCCAACGGCTAGCGAGCCGGGATACGCAGTATTTT
TRBV14	TRBD2	TRBJ2-1	once	CASSQDGTTFLNEQFF	TGTGCCAGCAGCCAAGATGGGACTACCTTCCTCAATGAGCAGTTCTTC
TRBV29-1	TRBD1	TRBJ2-2	NA	CSGDQGAGELFF	TGCAGCGGGGACCAGGGGGCCGGGGAGCTGTTTTTT